What follows are 18 T cell receptor beta chains derived from one specimen sequenced in a study of blood T cell repertoires in COVID-19. Sequencing used immunoSEQ multiplex PCR; TCRdb keeps in-frame clones, though not all of them. The table lists roughly 150,000 clones, 85% to 90% of them singletons. The sample consisted of peripheral blood. All receptors derive from a woman in her thirties or forties with acute or convalescent COVID-19.

This chain uses TRBV27 with TRBJ1-1; D perhaps matches TRBD1 (5 bases). V was pared by 3 bases and J by 7 bases, with 15 bases between. The CDR3 has 14 residues. Germline V gene lookup returns CDR1 MNHEY and CDR2 SMNVEV (reference sequence). CDR3 residues: CASSFGWGEDEAFF. The CDR3 region has the DNA TGTGCCAGCAGTTTTGGGTGGGGGGAGGATGAAGCTTTCTTT.

The chain joins TRBV10-1 to TRBJ2-1; 12 nucleotides align to TRBD1. The germline CDR1 and CDR2 sequences are WNHNN and SYGVQD (reference sequence). V lost 3 bases, J lost 8 bases, and 5 bases stayed unmatched. This CDR3 has 15 residues. CDR3 protein: CASSDRDRGPDEQFF. The CDR3 coding sequence is TGCGCCAGCAGTGATCGGGACAGGGGGCCAGATGAGCAGTTCTTC.

The chain recombines TRBV28 with TRBJ1-2, with D maybe TRBD1 (5 bases). The CDR3 spans 14 residues. Looked up from germline, CDR1 is MDHEN and CDR2 is SYDVKM. The V end was cut by 3 bases, the J end by 4 bases, with 12 bases between. The CDR3 DNA reads as TGTGCCAGCAGTTTCCCCGTAGGGGTCTATGGCTACACCTTC. Its protein is CASSFPVGVYGYTF.

Concerning this clone: Within the sample, other DNA sequences also encode this same CDR3. The chain couples TRBV24-1 to TRBJ1-5; a weak D match, TRBD1 (5 bases). Germline values: CDR1 KGHDR, CDR2 SFDVKD. V was pared by 2 bases and J by 6 bases, with 7 bases between. This CDR3 comprises 13 residues. In DNA, the CDR3 is TGTGCCACCAGTGATTCCGGGGGTCAGCCCCAGCATTTT. Residues: CATSDSGGQPQHF.

The chain carries TRBV6-2 or TRBV6-3 and TRBJ1-1; the D gene is possibly TRBD1 (6 bases). Germline CDR1 MNHEY, CDR2 SVGEGT. The germline V and J ends were trimmed by 5 bases and 1 base, with 11 bases remaining between them. The CDR3 consists of 14 residues. The DNA for the CDR3 is TGTGCCAGCAGTCGCCGGGACAAGAACACTGAAGCTTTCTTT. This sequence encodes CASSRRDKNTEAFF.

This chain links TRBV7-8 with TRBJ2-1, with D perhaps matching TRBD2 (6 bases). Germline V CDR1 and CDR2: SGHVS, FQNEAQ. V was shortened by 1 base and J by 0 bases, with 10 bases between the two germline ends. The CDR3 runs 16 residues. CDR3 DNA: TGTGCCAGCAGCTTAGATGGAGGGAGCTCCTACAATGAGCAGTTCTTC. Translation: CASSLDGGSSYNEQFF.

CDR3 residues: CSYGARTGGGYTF. The CDR3 DNA reads as TGCAGCTATGGGGCGAGGACAGGGGGCGGCTACACCTTC. V gene TRBV29-1 combines with J gene TRBJ1-2; 11 bases agree with TRBD1. Germline assignment: CDR1 SQVTM and CDR2 ANQGSEA. V lost 8 bases and J lost 8; bases outside the gene matches: 10. There are 13 residues in the CDR3.

The J gene is TRBJ2-1, the V gene TRBV7-3; D perhaps matches TRBD1 (5 bases). The ends were cut back, 0 bases at V and 4 bases at J, with 10 bases in the middle. CDR1 is SGHTA, CDR2 FQGTGA, per germline. The CDR3 extends over 15 amino acids. CDR3: CASSLTIGVYNEQFF. CDR3 nucleotide sequence: TGTGCCAGCAGCTTAACAATAGGGGTTTACAATGAGCAGTTCTTC.

The chain links TRBV7-8 to TRBJ2-5, with TRBD2 matching over 11 bases. The V and J ends lost 5 bases and 5 bases, in that order; junction bases with no gene match: 13. The germline V gene encodes CDR1 SGHVS and CDR2 FQNEAQ. The CDR3 is made up of 17 amino acids. The CDR3: CASSTSSSGGTEETQYF. As DNA, the CDR3 is TGTGCCAGCAGCACATCCTCTAGCGGGGGGACGGAGGAGACCCAGTACTTC. Variable domain in full (rest from reference TRBV7-8 and TRBJ2-5): GAGVSQSPRYKVAKRGQDVALRCDPISGHVSLFWYQQALGQGPEFLTYFQNEAQLDKSGLPSDRFFAERPEGSVSTLKIQRTQQEDSAVYLCASSTSSSGGTEETQYFGPGTRLLVL.

Comments on this clone: This sample includes further DNA sequences coding for the same CDR3. The chain is built from TRBV5-1 and TRBJ1-5; no clear D. V lost 0 bases and J lost 1, with 5 bases in between. Germline CDR1 and CDR2: SGHRS and YFSETQ. This CDR3 has 14 residues. In DNA form, the CDR3 reads TGCGCCAGCAGCTTGGACGGGAGCAATCAGCCCCAGCATTTT. Translating it yields CASSLDGSNQPQHF. The full variable domain, rest sourced from reference TRBV5-1 and TRBJ1-5, is KAGVTQTPRYLIKTRGQQVTLSCSPISGHRSVSWYQQTPGQGLQFLFEYFSETQRNKGNFPGRFSGRQFSNSRSEMNVSTLELGDSALYLCASSLDGSNQPQHFGDGTRLSIL.

J is TRBJ2-2 and V is TRBV10-3, with unresolved D. The ends were cut back, 4 bases at V and 1 base at J, with 10 bases in the middle. Per germline, CDR1 ENHRY and CDR2 SYGVKD. CDR3 size: 15 residues. CDR3 region: CAISGNSENTGELFF. The CDR3 nucleotides are TGTGCCATCAGTGGTAATTCAGAGAACACCGGGGAGCTGTTTTTT.

This chain connects TRBV9 to TRBJ2-2; 7 bases match TRBD2. The V and J ends lost 0 bases and 4 bases, in that order; junction bases with no gene match: 6. Germline CDR1 and CDR2: SGDLS and YYNGEE. The CDR3 covers 16 residues. The CDR3 nucleotides are TGTGCCAGCAGCGTAGCTTACGCGGGGGTCACCGGGGAGCTGTTTTTT. It is translated as CASSVAYAGVTGELFF.

The genes are TRBV15 and TRBJ1-6; no reliable D call. CDR3 length equals 16 residues. The germline V gene has CDR1 LNHNV and CDR2 YYDKDF (reference sequence). Trimming pared 0 bases from V and 0 bases from J, leaving 6 bases between. CDR3 protein: CATSRDWSSYNSPLHF. Here the CDR3 DNA reads TGTGCCACCAGCAGAGATTGGAGCTCCTATAATTCACCCCTCCACTTT.

The chain is built from TRBV6-5 and TRBJ2-7; D possibly corresponds to TRBD2 (6 bases). The CDR3 is 13 residues long. Trimming shortened V by 6 bases and J by 6 bases, and 15 bases separated the two germline ends. In germline, CDR1 is MNHEY, CDR2 SVGAGI. This CDR3 is CASSAPGGREQYF. CDR3 coding DNA: TGTGCCAGCAGCGCGCCCGGGGGACGCGAGCAGTACTTC.

The chain recombines TRBV2 with TRBJ1-2; no definite D call. Trimming took 1 base from V and 1 from J, leaving 4 bases between them. The CDR3 length is 13 residues. Germline-derived CDR1 and CDR2 are SNHLY and FYNNEI. The CDR3 protein is CASSEDINYGYTF. CDR3 coding DNA: TGTGCCAGCAGTGAAGACATTAACTATGGCTACACCTTC.

The DNA of the CDR3 is TGCGCCAGCAGCCAAGGGACAGGAGGGTCAGATACGCAGTATTTT. It encodes CASSQGTGGSDTQYF. The gene calls are TRBV4-1 and TRBJ2-3; tentative D call: TRBD1 (7 bases). The CDR3 covers 15 residues. Germline loops: CDR1 MGHRA, CDR2 YSYEKL. V was clipped by 1 base and J by 4 bases, with 12 bases between them.

The chain employs TRBV21-1 and TRBJ2-4; the D call in the table, TRBD2, was not verified against the DNA. TRBV21-1 is shown as a pseudogene. The CDR3 is 16 amino acids. As DNA, the CDR3 is TGTGCCAGCAGCAAATGCGGGGTATGGAGGAAAAACATTCAGTACTTC. Amino acid sequence: CASSKCGVWRKNIQYF.

The CDR3 protein is CASSREGASTDTQYF. The DNA for the CDR3 is TGCGCCAGCTCCCGGGAGGGGGCGAGCACAGATACGCAGTATTTT. The chain combines TRBV5-1 with TRBJ2-3; a possible D gene is TRBD2 (8 bases). The CDR3 has 15 residues. The V end lost 7 bases, the J end lost 0 bases, and 15 bases lay between the germline ends. CDR1 and CDR2 (germline): SGHRS, YFSETQ.